The present T cell receptor beta chain was sequenced within a study of blood T cell repertoires in COVID-19. About the research overall: PBMCs, B-cell-depleted T cells, or T cells were the source of the cDNA or gDNA that made up the material.

Per the authors' pipeline: Reference gene primer amplification yielded estimated nucleated cell counts. Profiling relied on immunoSEQ multiplex PCR, and the TCRdb table lists in-frame clones only, not all of them. V and J calls and clone size are copied from that table; D and trimming were computed from the DNA. The sample consists of roughly 250,000 clones, under 85% of them appearing once. Material for sequencing was peripheral blood. The clonotype was recovered from a human donor with COVID-19, enrolled during active disease. The donor label of this sample is uncertain.

In nucleotides, the CDR3 is TGTGCCAGCAGTGACAGGGGACTAGCGGGAGGCGGAGATACGCAGTATTTT. Amino acid sequence: CASSDRGLAGGGDTQYF. This chain links TRBV6-1 with TRBJ2-3; TRBD2 matches at 15 bases. Germline V gene lookup returns CDR1 MNHNS and CDR2 SASEGT. Losses at the gene ends were 3 bases for V and 5 bases for J; bases not matched to a gene: 6. The CDR3 totals 17 residues.